Reported below is one TCR beta chain. Its cognate antigen is unknown. The protocol was immunoSEQ multiplex PCR, while the TCRdb copy is restricted to in-frame clones and leaves out a portion. The profile shows roughly 150,000 clones, about nine tenths of them singletons. This sample was included in a study of radiation and T cells in renal cell carcinoma. Time point defined: blood 2 weeks post-SBRT. The treatment denotes: 15 Gy SBRT to primary tumor, nephrectomy 4 weeks later. Study results and caveats: In blood, top tumor clones expanded by 2 weeks, shrinking by 4.

The V gene lost 6 bases and the J gene lost 7 bases, with 13 bases spanning the gap. CDR3 length: 13 amino acids. CDR1 MNHEY and CDR2 SVGAGI come from the germline V gene. Sequenced here: blood, sampled from a patient whose treatment included radiotherapy and nephrectomy. The clonotype comes from a woman between 45 and 60 years old with renal cell carcinoma. This chain uses TRBV6-5 with TRBJ2-4; tentatively, D is TRBD1 (6 bases). CDR3 sequence reads: CASRNRESNIQYF. CDR3 in DNA: TGTGCCAGCAGAAACAGGGAAAGCAACATTCAGTACTTC.